This T cell receptor beta chain was sequenced during a study of cytomegalovirus exposure and HLA in healthy donors. General study points: Many donors shared some public TCRs, even though most TCR sequences were rare.

Trimming shortened V by 1 base and J by 0 bases, and 12 bases separated the two germline ends. The CDR3 is made up of 17 amino acids. Germline-derived CDR1 and CDR2 are SEHNR and FQNEAQ (reference sequence). As for this clone: The antigen is unknown.

Only in-frame clones appear in the TCRdb table, and some are missing; sequencing was by immunoSEQ multiplex PCR. This sample has about 260,000 clones; roughly 91% occur once, and the top ten carry approximately 3.1%. Sequencing used PBMCs. The source is a woman in her twenties or thirties in good health and CMV-seronegative. The rearrangement links TRBV7-9 to TRBJ2-2, with a tentative D call TRBD1 (6 bases). The CDR3 DNA is TGTGCCAGCAGCTTAGTAGCCAGGGGCTCGAACACCGGGGAGCTGTTTTTT. Its translation is CASSLVARGSNTGELFF.